Sample share makes the clone carrying this TCR beta chain medium-sized. Antigen specificity is unknown. The read gets to within 3 residues of the CDR3 end, and the germline J gene fills in the rest. This specimen belongs to a study of T cell clonality in common variable immunodeficiency. TCRdb keeps only in-frame clones here, not all; method: immunoSEQ multiplex PCR. The table lists around 21,000 clones, no singletons, with about 2.5% in the top ten. The study's findings and limits: Common variable immunodeficiency TCR beta sequences reportedly had fewer deletions and N-nucleotide insertions.

Trimming removed 2 bases from V and 4 bases from J; junction bases left unmatched: 14. This CDR3 has 19 residues. Germline V gene sequence: CDR1 LGHDT, CDR2 YNNKEL (reference sequence). Material for sequencing was peripheral blood mononuclear cells. The origin of this receptor is a human donor with common variable immunodeficiency. The chain links TRBV3-1 (or the pseudogene TRBV3-2) to TRBJ1-2; 12 bases are a match to TRBD1. CDR3: CASSQSLHRDRGRGYGYTF. CDR3 DNA, as far as it was read: TGTGCCAGCAGCCAATCGCTTCACAGGGACAGGGGGCGCGGCTATGGC.